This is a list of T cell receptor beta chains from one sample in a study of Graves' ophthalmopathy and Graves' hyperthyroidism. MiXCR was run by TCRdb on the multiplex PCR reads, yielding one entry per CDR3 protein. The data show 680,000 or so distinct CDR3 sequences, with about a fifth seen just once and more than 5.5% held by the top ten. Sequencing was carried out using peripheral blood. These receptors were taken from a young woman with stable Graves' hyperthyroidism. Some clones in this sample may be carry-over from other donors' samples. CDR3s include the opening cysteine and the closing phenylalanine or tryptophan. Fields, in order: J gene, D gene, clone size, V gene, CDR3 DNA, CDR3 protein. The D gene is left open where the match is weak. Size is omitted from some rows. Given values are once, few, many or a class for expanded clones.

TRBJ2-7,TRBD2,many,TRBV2,TGTGCCAGCACCAGTGGTGGCGGGAGGTTCGAGCAGTACTTC,CASTSGGGRFEQYF
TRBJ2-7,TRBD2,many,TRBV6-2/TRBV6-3,TGTGCCAGCAGTTACCCCATTGGACTAGCGGGAGGACCCGAATGGCAGTACTTC,CASSYPIGLAGGPEWQYF
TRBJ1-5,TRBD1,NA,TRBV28,TGTGCCAGCAGTTTATTGGGACAGGGGGCAACCATTCAGCCCCAGCATTTT,CASSLLGQGATIQPQHF
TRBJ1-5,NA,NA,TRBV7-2,TGTGCCAGCAGCTTAGGAGGGGCGGTTCAGCCCCAGCATTTT,CASSLGGAVQPQHF
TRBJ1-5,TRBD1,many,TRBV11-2,TGTGCCAGCAGCTTAGTTGTTGGACAGGGCAATCAGCCCCAGCATTTT,CASSLVVGQGNQPQHF
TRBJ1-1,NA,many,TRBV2,TGTGCCAGCAGTGTAGGAGGGAGAGAGCTCACTGAAGCTTTCTTT,CASSVGGRELTEAFF
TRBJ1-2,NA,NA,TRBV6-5,TGTGCCAGCAGTTACAAGAGTGGAGGCTACACCTTC,CASSYKSGGYTF
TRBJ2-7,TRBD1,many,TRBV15,TGTGCCACCAGCAGAGATAGGGGACAGGGGACCTACGAGCAGTACTTC,CATSRDRGQGTYEQYF
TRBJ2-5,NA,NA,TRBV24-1,TGTGCCACCAGTGACACCGGACGGGGGCAGACCCAGTACTTC,CATSDTGRGQTQYF
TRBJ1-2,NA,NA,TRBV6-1,TGTGCCAGCAGCCAAGCGGCCGGGGGCAGATCCTATGGCTACACCTTC,CASSQAAGGRSYGYTF
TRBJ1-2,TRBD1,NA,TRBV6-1,TGTGCCAGCAGAGCGACAGGGGTTCTTGGCTACACCTTC,CASRATGVLGYTF
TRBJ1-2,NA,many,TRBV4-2,TGTGCCAGCAGCCAAGATCGATACACCGCTAACTATGGCTACACCTTC,CASSQDRYTANYGYTF
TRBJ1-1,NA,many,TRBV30,TGTGCCTGGTCTAGGGTGATGAACACTGAAGCTTTCTTT,CAWSRVMNTEAFF
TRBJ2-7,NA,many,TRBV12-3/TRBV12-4,TGTGCCAGCAGTTTCGGCAGGGCCTCCTACGAGCAGTACTTC,CASSFGRASYEQYF
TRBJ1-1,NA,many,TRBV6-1,TGTGCCAGCTCCACTGGGTCGGCTATTCGGACTGAAGCTTTCTTT,CASSTGSAIRTEAFF
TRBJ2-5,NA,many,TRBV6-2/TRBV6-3,TGTGCCAGCAGTTACTCGGGCAGGGGAGAGACCCAGTACTTC,CASSYSGRGETQYF
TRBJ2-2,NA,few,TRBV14,TGTGCCAGCAGCCAACGGGTGCTCACCGGGGAGCTGTTTTTT,CASSQRVLTGELFF
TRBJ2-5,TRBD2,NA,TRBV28,TGTGCCAGCAGTTTGAAGGATAGCGGGTTCCGAGAGACCCAGTACTTC,CASSLKDSGFRETQYF
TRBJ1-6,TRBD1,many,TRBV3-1,TGTGCCAGCAGCCAAGGGACAGGGAATTCACCCCTCCACTTT,CASSQGTGNSPLHF
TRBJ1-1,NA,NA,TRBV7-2,TGTGCCAGCAGCTTGGGGGTAGCCGCCTGGGCTTTCTTT,CASSLGVAAWAFF
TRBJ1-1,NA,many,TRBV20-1,TGCAGTGCTAGCAACAGGCCCATGAACACTGAAGCTTTCTTT,CSASNRPMNTEAFF
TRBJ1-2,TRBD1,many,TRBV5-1,TGCGCCAGCAGCTCTTACGGGACAGGGGCCCCTGGTTATGGCTACACCTTC,CASSSYGTGAPGYGYTF
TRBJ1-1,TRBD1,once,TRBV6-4,TGTGCCAGCAGTGTAGACAGGGGCGCTGAAGCTTTCTTT,CASSVDRGAEAFF
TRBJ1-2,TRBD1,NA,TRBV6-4,TGTGCCAGGGGACAGGGTAAAAACTATGGCTACACCTTC,CARGQGKNYGYTF
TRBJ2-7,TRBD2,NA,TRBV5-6,TGTGCCAGCAGCTTGGTTTTTGGCGGGACTAGAGGGGGCGAGCAGTACTTC,CASSLVFGGTRGGEQYF
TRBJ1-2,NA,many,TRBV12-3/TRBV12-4,TGTGCCAGCAGTTTCAACGACAAATATGGCTACACCTTC,CASSFNDKYGYTF
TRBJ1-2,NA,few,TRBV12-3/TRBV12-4,TGTGCCAGCAGTTTGTCCCGACTACCGAGGGGGAATGGCTACACCTTC,CASSLSRLPRGNGYTF
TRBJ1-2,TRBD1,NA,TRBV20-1,TGCAGTGCTAGAAATCCCGGGACAGCTAACTATGGCTACACCTTC,CSARNPGTANYGYTF
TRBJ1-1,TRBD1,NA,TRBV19,TGTGCCAGTAGGGACCCGGGACAGGGGACCACCGTTGAAGCTTTCTTT,CASRDPGQGTTVEAFF
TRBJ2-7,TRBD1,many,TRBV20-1,TGCAGTGCTAGCGGGACAGGGATCTACGAGCAGTACTTC,CSASGTGIYEQYF
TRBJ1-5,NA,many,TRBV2,TGTGCCAGCAGTGCGCCAGGGGCCCGGCAGCCCCAGCATTTT,CASSAPGARQPQHF
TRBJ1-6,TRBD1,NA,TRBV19,TGTGCCAGCCAGCAAGGGACAGGGAATAATTCACCCCTCCACTTT,CASQQGTGNNSPLHF
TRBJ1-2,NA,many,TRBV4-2,TGTGCCAGCAGCCATACCGAGAGGGTAGCCACCTTC,CASSHTERVATF
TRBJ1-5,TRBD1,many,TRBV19,TGTGCCAGTATACAAGACAGGGAACTCAATCAGCCCCAGCATTTT,CASIQDRELNQPQHF
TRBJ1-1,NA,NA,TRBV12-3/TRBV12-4,TGTGCCAGCACTCCCTGGGGTTCAGGTAACACTGAAGCTTTCTTT,CASTPWGSGNTEAFF
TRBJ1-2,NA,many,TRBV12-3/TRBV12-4,TGTGCCAGCAGTTTAGACAACCAGGGGATCTATGGCTACACCTTC,CASSLDNQGIYGYTF
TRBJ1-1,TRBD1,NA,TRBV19,TGTGCCAGTAGTAGCTCGGCGGGACAGGAAAACACTGAAGCTTTCTTT,CASSSSAGQENTEAFF
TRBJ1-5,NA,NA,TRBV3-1,TGTGCCAGCAGCCAGGACACAGGGAGTAATCAGCCCCAGCATTTT,CASSQDTGSNQPQHF
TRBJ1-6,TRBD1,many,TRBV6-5,TGTGCCAGCAGTTACGCCTCCGGGACAGGGTATTCTTCACCCCTCCACTTT,CASSYASGTGYSSPLHF
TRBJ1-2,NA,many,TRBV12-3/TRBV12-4,TGTGCCAGCAGGCGGGGCCTCTATGGCTACACCTTC,CASRRGLYGYTF
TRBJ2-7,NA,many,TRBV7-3,TGTGCCAGCAGCAAAGGATCCTCCTACGAGCAGTACTTC,CASSKGSSYEQYF
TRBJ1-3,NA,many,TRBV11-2,TGTGCCAGCAGCCCCCCCCCCTCCTCTGGAAACACCATATATTTT,CASSPPPSSGNTIYF
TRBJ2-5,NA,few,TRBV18,TGTGCCAGCTCACCACCCGGGACCCCCGAGACCCAGTACTTC,CASSPPGTPETQYF
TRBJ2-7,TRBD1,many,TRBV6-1,TGTGCCAGCAGTGAAAGACAGGGAAGCGACGAGCAGTACTTC,CASSERQGSDEQYF
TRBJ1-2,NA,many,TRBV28,TGTGCCAGCAGTTTATTAAGGTCACAGGGCTACACCTTC,CASSLLRSQGYTF
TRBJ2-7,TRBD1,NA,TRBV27,TGTGCCAGCAGTACCACATGGACAGGGTTGCTCGAGCAGTACTTC,CASSTTWTGLLEQYF
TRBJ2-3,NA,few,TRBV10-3,TGTGCCATCAGTGTCCCCTACCAGTATACGCAGTATTTT,CAISVPYQYTQYF
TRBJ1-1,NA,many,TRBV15,TGTGCCACCAGCAGGCGGGGATTGAACACTGAAGCTTTCTTT,CATSRRGLNTEAFF
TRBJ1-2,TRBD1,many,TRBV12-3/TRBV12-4,TGTGCCAGCAGTTTCCCCGACAGGGCGGGAGGCTACACCTTC,CASSFPDRAGGYTF
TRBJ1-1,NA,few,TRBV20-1,TGCAGTGCTAGGGTCCTCATGGGGACTGAAGCTTTCTTT,CSARVLMGTEAFF
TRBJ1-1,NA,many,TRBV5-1,TGCGCCAGCAGCTTGCAAAAAGAGCGGACTGAAGCTTTCTTT,CASSLQKERTEAFF
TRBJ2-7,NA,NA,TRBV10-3,TGTGCCACCAGGGGGGATTTTGGGGCCTACGAGCAGTACTTC,CATRGDFGAYEQYF
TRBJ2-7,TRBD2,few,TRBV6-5,TGTGCCAGCAGTACTAGCGGGGGGGATCACGAGCAGTACTTC,CASSTSGGDHEQYF
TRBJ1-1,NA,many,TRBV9,TGTGCCAGCAGCGTAGTTCCCCAAGAACTTAACACTGAAGCTTTCTTT,CASSVVPQELNTEAFF